Sequencing of this T cell receptor (beta chain) was carried out in a study of T cell responses to AZD1222 COVID-19 vaccine. General study results and limits: The donor group comprised mostly white British people and more females; the analysis possibly underestimated clonal diversity.

Generated by immunoSEQ multiplex PCR, the TCRdb table keeps only in-frame clones and is missing some. In the table there are roughly 100,000 clones, 85% to 90% of which are singletons. In regard to this clone: Its specificity is not known.

Trimming shortened V by 5 bases and J by 4 bases, and 14 bases separated the two germline ends. The CDR3 runs 14 residues. Germline V gene sequence: CDR1 MNHEY, CDR2 SVGAGI. Specimen: peripheral blood, collected on day 0 of AZD1222 vaccination. The receptor comes from an adult in good health. This chain connects TRBV6-5 to TRBJ1-1; tentatively, D is TRBD1 (6 bases). CDR3 sequence: CASSTRGRPTEAFF. The CDR3, as DNA: TGTGCCAGCAGTACCAGGGGCAGGCCCACTGAAGCTTTCTTT.